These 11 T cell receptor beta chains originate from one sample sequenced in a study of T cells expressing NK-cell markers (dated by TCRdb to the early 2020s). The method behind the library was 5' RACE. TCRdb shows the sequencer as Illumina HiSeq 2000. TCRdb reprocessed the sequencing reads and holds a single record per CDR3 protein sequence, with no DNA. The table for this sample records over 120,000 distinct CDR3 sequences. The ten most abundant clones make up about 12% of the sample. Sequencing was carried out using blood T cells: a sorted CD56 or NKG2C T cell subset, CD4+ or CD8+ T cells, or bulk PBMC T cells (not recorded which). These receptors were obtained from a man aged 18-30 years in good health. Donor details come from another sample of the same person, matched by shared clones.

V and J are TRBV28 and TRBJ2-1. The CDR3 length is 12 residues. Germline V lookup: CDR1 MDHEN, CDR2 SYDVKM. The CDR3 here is CASSETSSEQFF.

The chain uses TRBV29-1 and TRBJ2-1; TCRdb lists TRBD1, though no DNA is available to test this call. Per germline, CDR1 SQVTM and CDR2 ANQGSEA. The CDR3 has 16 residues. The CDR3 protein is CSVEGIRDRLADEQFF.

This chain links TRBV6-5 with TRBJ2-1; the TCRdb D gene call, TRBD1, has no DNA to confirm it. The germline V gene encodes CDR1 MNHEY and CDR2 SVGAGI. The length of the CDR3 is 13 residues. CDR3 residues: CASSYSSGAEQFF.

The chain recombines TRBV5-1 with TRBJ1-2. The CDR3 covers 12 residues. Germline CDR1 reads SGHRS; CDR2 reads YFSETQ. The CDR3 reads CASRSDVYGYTF.

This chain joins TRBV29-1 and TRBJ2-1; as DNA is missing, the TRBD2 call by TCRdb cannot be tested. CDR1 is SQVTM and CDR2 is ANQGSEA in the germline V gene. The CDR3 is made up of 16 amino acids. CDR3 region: CSVGGTSGSTDNEQFF.

CDR3 protein: CASTLGGSNQPQHF. The J gene is TRBJ1-5, the V gene TRBV19; TCRdb gives TRBD1 as the D gene, but with no DNA this cannot be confirmed. This CDR3 has 14 amino acids. Per the germline V gene, CDR1 is LNHDA and CDR2 is SQIVND (reference sequence).

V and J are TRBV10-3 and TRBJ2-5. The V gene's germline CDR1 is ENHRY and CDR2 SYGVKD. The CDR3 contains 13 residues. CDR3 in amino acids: CAIREIRQETQYF.

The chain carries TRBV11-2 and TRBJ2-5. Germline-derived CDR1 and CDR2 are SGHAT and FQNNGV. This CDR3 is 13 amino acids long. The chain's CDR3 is CASSLILGETQYF.

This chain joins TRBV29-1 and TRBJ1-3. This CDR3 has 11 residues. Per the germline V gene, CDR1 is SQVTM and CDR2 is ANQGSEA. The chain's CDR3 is CSVSSGNTIYF.

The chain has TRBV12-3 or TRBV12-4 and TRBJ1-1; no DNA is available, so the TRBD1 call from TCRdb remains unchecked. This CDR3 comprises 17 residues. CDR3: CASSFLTGGSENTEAFF.

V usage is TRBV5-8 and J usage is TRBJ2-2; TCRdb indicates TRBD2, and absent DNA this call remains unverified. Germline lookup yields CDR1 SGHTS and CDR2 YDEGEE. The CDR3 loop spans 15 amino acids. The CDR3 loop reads CASSFGLAWTGELFF.